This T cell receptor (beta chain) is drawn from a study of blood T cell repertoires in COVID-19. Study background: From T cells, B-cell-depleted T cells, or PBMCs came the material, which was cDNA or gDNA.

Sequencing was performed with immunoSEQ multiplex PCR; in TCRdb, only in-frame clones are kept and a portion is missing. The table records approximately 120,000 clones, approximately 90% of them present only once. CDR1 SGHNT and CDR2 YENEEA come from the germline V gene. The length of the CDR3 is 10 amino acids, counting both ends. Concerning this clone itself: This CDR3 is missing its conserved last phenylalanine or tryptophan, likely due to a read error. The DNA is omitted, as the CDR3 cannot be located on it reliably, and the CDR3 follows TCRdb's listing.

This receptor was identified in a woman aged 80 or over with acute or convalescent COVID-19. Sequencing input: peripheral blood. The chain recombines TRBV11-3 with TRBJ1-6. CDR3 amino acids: CASSPSGTVS.